Presented here are 24 T cell receptor beta chains from one specimen sequenced in a study of identical twins. TCRdb ran MiXCR on the 5' RACE reads and lists one entry per CDR3 protein. The data hold around 1.7 million distinct CDR3 sequences, with under 35% observed a single time. Input material: cord blood. These receptors came from a newborn girl in good health.

This clonotype came up a few times. The chain recombines TRBV3-1 with TRBJ2-7, with TRBD2 identical over 12 bases. The CDR3 has 18 residues. Germline V gene sequence: CDR1 LGHDT, CDR2 YNNKEL (reference sequence). The junction had 7 bases not matched to a gene; V was cut back by 1 base and J by 0 bases. This CDR3 is CASSQGLAGGPSSYEQYF. The CDR3 nucleotides are TGTGCCAGCAGCCAAGGTCTAGCGGGAGGGCCAAGCTCCTACGAGCAGTACTTC.

V usage is TRBV21-1 and J usage is TRBJ1-2; the table's D call TRBD1 went unverified against the DNA. TRBV21-1 is deemed a pseudogene. This CDR3 comprises 18 residues. CDR3 bases: TGTGCCAGCAGCAAACCGCGACAGGGGGCCTATTTTAACTATGGCTACACCTTC. Its protein is CASSKPRQGAYFNYGYTF.

This clonotype has only a few counts. The chain recombines TRBV3-1 with TRBJ1-1; D not resolved. The germline gives CDR1 LGHDT, CDR2 YNNKEL (reference sequence). This CDR3 is 13 amino acids long. V was clipped by 1 base and J by 4 bases, with 7 bases between them. The CDR3 DNA reads TGTGCCAGCAGCCAAGTGGTTACCACTGAAGCTTTCTTT. Amino acid sequence: CASSQVVTTEAFF.

This chain links TRBV27 with TRBJ2-3; D may correspond to TRBD1 or TRBD2 (5 bases each). This CDR3 comprises 13 residues. The V end was cut by 4 bases, the J end by 7 bases, with 12 bases between. Germline V gene data show CDR1 as MNHEY and CDR2 as SMNVEV (reference sequence). Written as DNA, the CDR3 is TGTGCCAGCAGTTCTAGACAGCGGCATACGCAGTATTTT. Translating it yields CASSSRQRHTQYF.

This clonotype was picked up many times. The chain carries TRBV29-1 and TRBJ2-7; 9 bases match TRBD2. V gave up 4 bases and J gave up 2 bases; unmatched junction bases: 3. The CDR3 covers 13 residues. Germline V gene data show CDR1 as SQVTM and CDR2 as ANQGSEA. As DNA, the CDR3 is TGCAGCGTTGGTCCTAGCGGGGCCTACGAGCAGTACTTC. This translates into CSVGPSGAYEQYF.

This clonotype was seen more than once but under ten times. This sequence joins TRBV12-3 or TRBV12-4 and TRBJ1-5; D unresolved. This CDR3 is built from 14 residues. The ends were cut back, 5 bases at V and 2 bases at J, with 10 bases in the middle. The DNA of the CDR3 is TGTGCCAGCAGTAAACGGGCCGGCAATCAGCCCCAGCATTTT. Its protein product is CASSKRAGNQPQHF.

The J gene is TRBJ2-7, the V gene TRBV12-3 or TRBV12-4, with 7 bases aligning to TRBD1. The CDR3 runs 14 residues. Trimming at V came to 3 bases and at J to 2 bases, leaving 4 bases not matched to a gene. The chain's CDR3 is CASSFLGGAYEQYF. CDR3 DNA sequence: TGTGCCAGCAGTTTTCTAGGGGGCGCCTACGAGCAGTACTTC.

This clonotype was seen repeatedly, ten times or more. This chain connects TRBV4-2 to TRBJ2-1; no firm D call. Germline V lookup: CDR1 LGHNA, CDR2 YNFKEQ. The CDR3 totals 13 residues. The germline V and J ends were trimmed by 0 bases and 11 bases, with 11 bases remaining between them. The CDR3 DNA reads as TGTGCCAGCAGCCAAGATCCCGGCGGAAAGCAGTTCTTC. It codes for CASSQDPGGKQFF.

This chain joins TRBV7-9 and TRBJ2-5; D call uncertain. V lost 2 bases and J 5 bases, leaving 12 bases between the germline ends. CDR1 is SEHNR, CDR2 FQNEAQ, per germline (reference sequence). This CDR3 is built from 14 residues. CDR3 in amino acids: CASSLSLAGETQYF. CDR3 coding DNA: TGTGCCAGCAGCTTAAGTTTAGCCGGGGAGACCCAGTACTTC.

The chain carries TRBV21-1 and TRBJ2-1; the table's D call, TRBD1, was not checked against the DNA. TRBV21-1 is listed as a pseudogene. The length of the CDR3 is 15 residues. The CDR3 region is CASSGPGPNYNEQFF. As DNA, the CDR3 is TGTGCCAGCAGCGGACCGGGACCGAACTACAATGAGCAGTTCTTC.

This rearrangement joins TRBV28 to TRBJ1-5; the D gene is possibly TRBD1 (5 bases). With 11 bases removed from V and 4 bases from J, the gap between germline ends came to 15 bases. CDR1 MDHEN and CDR2 SYDVKM come from the germline V gene. CDR3 length: 13 residues. The chain's CDR3 is CAGSGSWNQPQHF. The CDR3 bases are TGTGCCGGCTCAGGGTCTTGGAATCAGCCCCAGCATTTT.

The sample holds a few counts of this clonotype. The chain employs TRBV9 and TRBJ2-1; 15 nucleotides align to TRBD2. The germline V gene encodes CDR1 SGDLS and CDR2 YYNGEE. This CDR3 has 17 amino acids. The junction had 3 bases not matched to a gene; V was cut back by 0 bases and J by 5 bases. The CDR3 DNA reads as TGTGCCAGCAGCGTAGGGACTAGCGGGAGGGGGCACAATGAGCAGTTCTTC. Its protein product is CASSVGTSGRGHNEQFF. The full variable domain, completed using reference TRBV9 and TRBJ2-1, is DSGVTQTPKHLITATGQRVTLRCSPRSGDLSVYWYQQSLDQGLQFLIQYYNGEERAKGNILERFSAQQFPDLHSELNLSSLELGDSALYFCASSVGTSGRGHNEQFFGPGTRLTVL.

This clonotype occurred a few times. The rearrangement uses TRBV3-1 and TRBJ2-3; 12 nucleotides align to TRBD2. V lost 1 base and J lost 6; bases outside the gene matches: 8. The CDR3 spans 17 residues. CDR1 is LGHDT, CDR2 YNNKEL, per germline (reference sequence). The CDR3 DNA reads as TGTGCCAGCAGCCAAGTTGTGCTAGCGGGGGGGCTTGATACGCAGTATTTT. Protein sequence: CASSQVVLAGGLDTQYF.

This clonotype was counted once. V and J are TRBV6-2 or TRBV6-3 and TRBJ2-7; D is possibly TRBD2 (5 bases). The CDR3 contains 19 residues. V was trimmed by 0 bases and J by 3 bases, leaving 24 bases between them. Germline V gives CDR1 MNHEY, CDR2 SVGEGT. The CDR3 DNA reads TGTGCCAGCAGTTACTCGAGGGTTCCTCTGGGATTTCTCTTCTACGAGCAGTACTTC. This encodes CASSYSRVPLGFLFYEQYF.

This clonotype was observed many times. The gene calls are TRBV3-1 and TRBJ1-1, with D perhaps matching TRBD1 (5 bases). This CDR3 is built from 14 residues. The germline V gene has CDR1 LGHDT and CDR2 YNNKEL (reference sequence). The ends were cut back, 1 base at V and 5 bases at J, with 11 bases in the middle. CDR3 protein: CASSQVGGRTEAFF. CDR3 DNA: TGTGCCAGCAGCCAAGTCGGGGGAAGGACTGAAGCTTTCTTT.

The chain employs TRBV6-4 and TRBJ1-5, with no clear D. Germline V CDR1 and CDR2: MRHNA, SNTAGT. CDR3 length: 13 residues. CDR3 DNA sequence: TGTGCGGGCCTTGGAGTTCGCAATCAGCCCCAGCATTTT. Translating gives CAGLGVRNQPQHF.

This clonotype was counted only a few times. An end of the junction differs from the germline gene, which may be a read error. The CDR3: CAICEPGLVADTQYF. As DNA, the CDR3 is TGTGCCATCTGTGAGCCGGGACTAGTGGCAGATACGCAGTATTTT. This rearrangement joins TRBV10-3 to TRBJ2-3, with TRBD2 matching 8 bases. Germline values: CDR1 ENHRY, CDR2 SYGVKD. The CDR3 runs 15 residues.

This clonotype was counted a few times. The chain joins TRBV5-4 to TRBJ2-7; no firm D call. From germline, CDR1 is SGHNT and CDR2 YYREEE (reference sequence). Trimming stripped 0 bases from V and 0 bases from J, with 7 bases between. The CDR3 is 14 residues long. The CDR3 region is CASSLVIDSYEQYF. The CDR3 DNA reads as TGTGCCAGCAGCTTGGTCATAGACTCCTACGAGCAGTACTTC.

This clonotype was recorded a few times. The rearrangement joins TRBV20-1 to TRBJ2-1, with 8 nucleotides matching TRBD2. The CDR3 is 17 amino acids. Germline-derived CDR1 and CDR2 are DFQATT and SNEGSKA (reference sequence). Trimming cost V 3 bases and J 0 bases; bases outside gene matches: 10. This CDR3 is CSASYLTGGSSYNEQFF. The CDR3 coding sequence is TGCAGTGCTAGCTATCTCACGGGGGGGAGCTCCTACAATGAGCAGTTCTTC.

The sample holds a few counts of this clonotype. The chain combines TRBV7-2 with TRBJ2-3; the D gene is possibly TRBD1 (5 bases). The CDR3 is made up of 15 amino acids. Germline values: CDR1 SGHTA, CDR2 FQGNSA. Trimming pared 0 bases from V and 4 bases from J, leaving 11 bases between. DNA of the CDR3: TGTGCCAGCAGCTTAGCCTGGGGCCTTCCAGATACGCAGTATTTT. Protein sequence: CASSLAWGLPDTQYF.

The chain joins TRBV21-1 to TRBJ1-6; TRBD1 reflects the table's D call only, with no check against the DNA. TRBV21-1 is a recognized pseudogene. CDR3 length: 14 amino acids. CDR3: CASSKQGRGSPLHF. Written as DNA, the CDR3 is TGTGCCAGCAGCAAGCAGGGAAGGGGTTCACCCCTCCACTTT.

Remarks on this clonotype: Given a much more abundant clone one base away, this may be a read error. The rearrangement links TRBV5-1 to TRBJ1-1; D remains ambiguous. CDR1 is SGHRS and CDR2 is YFSETQ in the germline V gene. The CDR3 sequence is 14 residues long. The CDR3 nucleotides read TGTGCCAGCAGCTTAGGGTCAGTGAACACTGAAGCTTTCTTT. This sequence encodes CASSLGSVNTEAFF. Using reference TRBV5-1 and TRBJ1-1 for the parts outside the CDR3, the full variable domain is KAGVTQTPRYLIKTRGQQVTLSCSPISGHRSVSWYQQTPGQGLQFLFEYFSETQRNKGNFPGRFSGRQFSNSRSEMNVSTLELGDSALYLCASSLGSVNTEAFFGQGTRLTVV.

In this sample, this clonotype turned up many times. V is TRBV10-3 and J is TRBJ2-7; D is uncertain. Germline lookup yields CDR1 ENHRY and CDR2 SYGVKD. This CDR3 is 13 amino acids long. V was trimmed by 10 bases and J by 3 bases, leaving 16 bases between them. CDR3 in amino acids: CATCHPDLYEQYF. CDR3 bases: TGTGCCACCTGCCACCCCGACCTCTACGAGCAGTACTTC.

Concerning this clonotype: A much larger clone differs by one base, so this may be a read error. This chain joins TRBV5-1 and TRBJ2-7, with a possible D match to TRBD2 (5 bases). Germline CDR1 reads SGHRS; CDR2 reads YFSETQ. This CDR3 contains 18 residues. Here the CDR3 reads CVSSFTVSTGNYPYEQYF. CDR3 bases: TGCGTCAGCAGCTTCACCGTTTCGACGGGGAACTATCCCTACGAGCAGTACTTC.